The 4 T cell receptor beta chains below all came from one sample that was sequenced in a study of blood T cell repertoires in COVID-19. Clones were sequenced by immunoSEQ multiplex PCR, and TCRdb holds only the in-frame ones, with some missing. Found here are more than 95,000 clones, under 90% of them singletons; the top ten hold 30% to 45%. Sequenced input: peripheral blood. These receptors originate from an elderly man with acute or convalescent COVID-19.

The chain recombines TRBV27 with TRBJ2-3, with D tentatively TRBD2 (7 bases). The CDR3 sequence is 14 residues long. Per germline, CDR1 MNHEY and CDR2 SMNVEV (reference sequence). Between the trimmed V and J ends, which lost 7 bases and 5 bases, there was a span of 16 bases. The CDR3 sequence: CASIWTGGGDTQYF. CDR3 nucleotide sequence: TGTGCCAGCATCTGGACGGGGGGCGGAGATACGCAGTATTTT.

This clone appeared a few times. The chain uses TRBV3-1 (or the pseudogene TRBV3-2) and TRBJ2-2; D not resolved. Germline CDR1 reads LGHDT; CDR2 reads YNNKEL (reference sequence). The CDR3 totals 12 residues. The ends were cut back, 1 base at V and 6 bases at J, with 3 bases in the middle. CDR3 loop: CASSQGAGELFF. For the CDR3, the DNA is TGTGCCAGCAGCCAAGGAGCCGGGGAGCTGTTTTTT.

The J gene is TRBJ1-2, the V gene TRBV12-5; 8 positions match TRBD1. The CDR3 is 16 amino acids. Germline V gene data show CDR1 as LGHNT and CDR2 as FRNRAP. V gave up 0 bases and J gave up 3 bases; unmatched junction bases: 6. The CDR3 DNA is TGTGCTAGTGGTTTGGTACCAGGGGGCGTCGACTATGGCTACACCTTC. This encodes CASGLVPGGVDYGYTF.

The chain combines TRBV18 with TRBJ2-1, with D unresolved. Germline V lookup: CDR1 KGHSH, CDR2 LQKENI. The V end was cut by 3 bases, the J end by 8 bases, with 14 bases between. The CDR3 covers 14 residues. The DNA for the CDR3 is TGTGCCAGCTCACCCACCACGGGTTTTTATGAGCAGTTCTTC. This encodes CASSPTTGFYEQFF.